A selection of T cell receptor beta chains follows, all from one sample in a study of blood T cell repertoires in COVID-19. The repertoire was sequenced with immunoSEQ multiplex PCR; TCRdb's copy has only in-frame clones and lacks some. Found here are 93,000 or so clones, about 89% of them singletons; the top ten hold approximately 3.5%. Sequencing was carried out using peripheral blood. These receptors were taken from a woman aged 55-75 years with acute or convalescent COVID-19. CDR3s include the opening cysteine and the closing phenylalanine or tryptophan. The order of the fields is J gene, clone size, V gene, CDR3 length, D gene, CDR3 DNA, CDR3 protein. A D gene is named only where the DNA matches it firmly. For some rows the clone size is stated as once, few or many, or as a class when expanded; others skip it.

j_call: TRBJ2-2
clone_size: .
v_call: TRBV5-8
cdr3_length: 16
d_call: TRBD1
cdr3_nt: TGTGCCAGCAGCTTAATGACAGGGACGGCCACCGGGGAGCTGTTTTTT
cdr3_aa: CASSLMTGTATGELFF

j_call: TRBJ2-1
clone_size: .
v_call: TRBV11-2
cdr3_length: 17
d_call: TRBD2
cdr3_nt: TGTGCCAGCAGCACTCATAGCGGGGGGAGGGGATACAATGAGCAGTTCTTC
cdr3_aa: CASSTHSGGRGYNEQFF

j_call: TRBJ1-2
clone_size: .
v_call: TRBV5-1
cdr3_length: 15
d_call: .
cdr3_nt: TGCGCCAGCAGCCTAAATGGGGGGGTTGGCTATGGCTACACCTTC
cdr3_aa: CASSLNGGVGYGYTF

j_call: TRBJ2-1
clone_size: once
v_call: TRBV24-1
cdr3_length: 14
d_call: .
cdr3_nt: TGTGCCACCAGTGATTTTAGGAGTGAGGATGAGCAGTTCTTC
cdr3_aa: CATSDFRSEDEQFF

j_call: TRBJ2-1
clone_size: .
v_call: TRBV5-6
cdr3_length: 16
d_call: TRBD2
cdr3_nt: TGTGCCAGCAGCTGGACTAGCGGGAGTTTAAGGGATGAGCAGTTCTTC
cdr3_aa: CASSWTSGSLRDEQFF

j_call: TRBJ1-5
clone_size: .
v_call: TRBV19
cdr3_length: 15
d_call: TRBD1
cdr3_nt: TGTGCCAGTAGTATAGAGGGGACAGGGAAACAGCCCCAGCATTTT
cdr3_aa: CASSIEGTGKQPQHF

j_call: TRBJ1-2
clone_size: .
v_call: TRBV28
cdr3_length: 13
d_call: .
cdr3_nt: TGTGCCAGCAGTTTATTGGGCGCCTATGGCTACACCTTC
cdr3_aa: CASSLLGAYGYTF

j_call: TRBJ1-2
clone_size: .
v_call: TRBV6-1
cdr3_length: 14
d_call: .
cdr3_nt: TGTGCCAGCAGTGAAGTCGGCGCCTACAGTGGCTACACCTTC
cdr3_aa: CASSEVGAYSGYTF

j_call: TRBJ2-1
clone_size: .
v_call: TRBV25-1
cdr3_length: 17
d_call: TRBD2
cdr3_nt: TGTGCCAGCAGTGAAAGCAGGGGACTAGCGAACCTAAATGAGCAGTTCTTC
cdr3_aa: CASSESRGLANLNEQFF

j_call: TRBJ1-1
clone_size: .
v_call: TRBV2
cdr3_length: 12
d_call: TRBD1
cdr3_nt: TGTGCCAGCAGGAGGGACAGCCTTGAAGCTTTCTTT
cdr3_aa: CASRRDSLEAFF

j_call: TRBJ1-1
clone_size: .
v_call: TRBV5-1
cdr3_length: 14
d_call: TRBD1
cdr3_nt: TGCGCCAGCAGCGGAGGGACAGGGGGCATTGAAGCTTTCTTT
cdr3_aa: CASSGGTGGIEAFF